The 22 T cell receptor beta chains presented below share a single source sample, sequenced in a study of shared clonotypes between healthy human individuals (dated by TCRdb to 2018 to 2020). CD8 naive samples were CD45RO-negative cells positively selected for CCR7, giving a CD45RA+CCR7+ population that excluded TemRA cells. Library method: the immunoSEQ multiplex PCR assay. TCRdb took this table from immuneACCESS and kept in-frame rearrangements with V and J called. Such tables lack part of the clones; where checked against another copy, unresolved V genes explain under half of the gap, and the rest is unexplained. Across this sample there are 550,000 to 650,000 clones, with around 96% seen only once. The ten most abundant clones make up 0.11% of the sample. Sequenced sample: naive CD8+ T cells sorted from blood. What the cell subset or site label conveys for this sample: CD45RA+CCR7+. The source of these receptors is a woman in her twenties or thirties in good health.

This chain links TRBV27 with TRBJ2-1; TRBD1 matches at 9 bases. Germline CDR1 and CDR2: MNHEY and SMNVEV (reference sequence). The CDR3 has 15 amino acids. The J segment lost 2 bases and the V segment lost 5 bases, leaving 4 bases of the junction unmatched. The DNA for the CDR3 is TGTGCCAGCAGTCCGGGACAGGGTCCCTACAATGAGCAGTTCTTC. Its translation is CASSPGQGPYNEQFF.

This clone showed up just once. The chain carries TRBV11-3 and TRBJ2-2, with 10 bases fitting TRBD1. CDR1 SGHNT and CDR2 YENEEA come from the germline V gene. This CDR3 is built from 15 residues. After removal of 5 bases from V and 7 bases from J, the junction contained 7 bases not matched to a gene. CDR3 sequence (DNA): TGTGCCAGCAGCCCTGGGACAGGGGTGGACGGGGAGCTGTTTTTT. It specifies CASSPGTGVDGELFF.

V and J are TRBV5-1 and TRBJ1-2; 8 nucleotides match TRBD1. V gave up 4 bases and J gave up 6 bases; unmatched junction bases: 11. This CDR3 contains 15 residues. Germline CDR1 and CDR2: SGHRS and YFSETQ. This chain's CDR3 is CASSPSQGARDGYTF. The CDR3 DNA reads as TGCGCCAGCAGCCCAAGTCAGGGGGCGCGGGATGGCTACACCTTC.

This clone was observed once. The CDR3 loop reads CASSIQGHPSDEQFF. DNA of the CDR3: TGTGCCAGTAGTATCCAGGGGCACCCATCGGATGAGCAGTTCTTC. The chain recombines TRBV19 with TRBJ2-1, with D tentatively TRBD1 (6 bases). V was cut by 3 bases and J by 8 bases, with 17 bases left in between. Looked up from germline, CDR1 is LNHDA and CDR2 is SQIVND (reference sequence). The CDR3 sequence is 15 residues long. The variable domain in full, completed from reference TRBV19 and TRBJ2-1, reads DGGITQSPKYLFRKEGQNVTLSCEQNLNHDAMYWYRQDPGQGLRLIYYSQIVNDFQKGDIAEGYSVSREKKESFPLTVTSAQKNPTAFYLCASSIQGHPSDEQFFGPGTRLTVL.

The rearrangement links TRBV5-1 to TRBJ1-1; TRBD1 is a possible D gene (6 bases). Germline assignment: CDR1 SGHRS and CDR2 YFSETQ. V lost 1 base and J lost 6, with 13 bases in between. The CDR3 has 14 residues. This CDR3 reads CASSLTGTGPEAFF. The CDR3 DNA follows: TGCGCCAGCAGCTTGACAGGGACGGGCCCTGAAGCTTTCTTT.

The rearrangement links TRBV7-3 to TRBJ2-7; TRBD1 is a possible D gene (5 bases). Germline V gene sequence: CDR1 SGHTA, CDR2 FQGTGA. V was cut by 0 bases and J by 4 bases, with 10 bases left in between. The CDR3 consists of 14 residues. Here the CDR3 DNA reads TGTGCCAGCAGCTTAACCAGGGCCCCTTACGAGCAGTACTTC. Translated: CASSLTRAPYEQYF.

V gene TRBV28 combines with J gene TRBJ2-7; no reliable D call. The V gene's germline CDR1 is MDHEN and CDR2 SYDVKM. Between the trimmed V and J ends, which lost 1 base and 1 base, there was a span of 23 bases. This CDR3 has 19 amino acids. The CDR3 bases are TGTGCCAGCAGTTTATTCCAGAGAGCCGACCGAACCCAGTCCTACGAGCAGTACTTC. The encoded protein is CASSLFQRADRTQSYEQYF.

This clone was detected only once. The CDR3 loop reads CASSGLAGGTGELFF. The CDR3 DNA reads as TGCGCCAGCAGTGGACTAGCGGGAGGTACCGGGGAGCTGTTTTTT. The chain has TRBV10-2 and TRBJ2-2; TRBD2 matches 13 bases. Germline CDR1 and CDR2: WSHSY and SAAADI. This CDR3 is 15 amino acids long. V was pared by 4 bases and J by 5 bases, with 1 base of the junction left unmatched.

The chain joins TRBV6-5 to TRBJ1-1, with a possible D match to TRBD1 (6 bases). The V gene lost 0 bases and the J gene lost 5 bases, with 10 bases spanning the gap. The CDR3 sequence is 14 residues long. Germline CDR1 and CDR2: MNHEY and SVGAGI. This CDR3 reads CASSYSEGETEAFF. CDR3 coding DNA: TGTGCCAGCAGTTACTCGGAGGGGGAAACTGAAGCTTTCTTT.

This sequence joins TRBV5-1 and TRBJ2-1, with 7 bases aligning to TRBD2. V dropped 0 bases and J dropped 10; count of bases not matched to a gene: 10. Germline-derived CDR1 and CDR2 are SGHRS and YFSETQ. CDR3 length: 15 amino acids. Here the CDR3 DNA reads TGCGCCAGCAGCTTGGGACTAGCCGCCGAGCGGGAGCAGTTCTTC. Translating gives CASSLGLAAEREQFF.

V is TRBV27 and J is TRBJ2-7, with TRBD1 matching over 7 bases. V lost 5 bases to trimming and J lost 1 base; unmatched junction nucleotides: 5. The CDR3 length is 14 residues. Germline V gives CDR1 MNHEY, CDR2 SMNVEV (reference sequence). The CDR3 nucleotides are TGTGCCAGCAGTGACAGACAGGGTTCCTACGAGCAGTACTTC. Protein product: CASSDRQGSYEQYF.

The chain carries TRBV19 and TRBJ2-7; D not resolved. Trimming removed 3 bases at V and 2 bases at J, with 5 bases between. The CDR3 covers 12 residues. Germline CDR1 is LNHDA and CDR2 is SQIVND (reference sequence). CDR3 coding DNA: TGTGCCAGTAGTATCTCGCCCTACGAGCAGTACTTC. Amino acid sequence: CASSISPYEQYF.

The chain combines TRBV7-8 with TRBJ1-1; D not resolved. There are 13 residues in the CDR3. Deletions cut 5 bases from V and 6 bases from J, with 13 bases between. The germline gives CDR1 SGHVS, CDR2 FQNEAQ. Here the CDR3 DNA reads TGTGCCAGCAGCCGCACCGGGTATGCTGAAGCTTTCTTT. As protein: CASSRTGYAEAFF.

This clone was counted a few times. The V and J genes are TRBV2 and TRBJ1-1, with a possible D match to TRBD1 (5 bases). Germline CDR1 reads SNHLY; CDR2 reads FYNNEI. The CDR3 is 15 residues long. Trimming removed 0 bases at V and 4 bases at J, with 12 bases between. DNA of the CDR3: TGTGCCAGCAGTGAAGCCTTTCGAAGGGGCACTGAAGCTTTCTTT. This sequence encodes CASSEAFRRGTEAFF. The full variable domain, rest sourced from reference TRBV2 and TRBJ1-1, is EPEVTQTPSHQVTQMGQEVILRCVPISNHLYFYWYRQILGQKVEFLVSFYNNEISEKSEIFDDQFSVERPDGSNFTLKIRSTKLEDSAMYFCASSEAFRRGTEAFFGQGTRLTVV.

This clone has a single count. This rearrangement joins TRBV7-9 to TRBJ2-2; TRBD1 matches 9 bases. The CDR3 totals 15 residues. J was trimmed by 4 bases and V by 5 bases; bases with no gene match: 5. Germline V gene data show CDR1 as SEHNR and CDR2 as FQNEAQ (reference sequence). DNA for the CDR3: TGTGCCAGCAGCCCGACAGGGGGGTCCACCGGGGAGCTGTTTTTT. It translates to CASSPTGGSTGELFF. Filled out from reference TRBV7-9 and TRBJ2-2, the complete variable domain reads DTGVSQNPRHKITKRGQNVTFRCDPISEHNRLYWYRQTLGQGPEFLTYFQNEAQLEKSRLLSDRFSAERPKGSFSTLEIQRTEQGDSAMYLCASSPTGGSTGELFFGEGSRLTVL.

The V gene is TRBV18, the J gene TRBJ2-7; the match to TRBD1 covers 10 bases. The J segment lost 4 bases and the V segment lost 5 bases, leaving 5 bases of the junction unmatched. The CDR3 sequence is 14 residues long. Germline lookup yields CDR1 KGHSH and CDR2 LQKENI. Here the CDR3 reads CASSEGQGWYEQYF. The DNA for the CDR3 is TGTGCCAGCTCAGAGGGACAGGGGTGGTACGAGCAGTACTTC.

This chain joins TRBV27 and TRBJ2-7; weak D call: TRBD1 (6 bases). The CDR3 has 17 amino acids. Germline V gene sequence: CDR1 MNHEY, CDR2 SMNVEV (reference sequence). The ends were cut back, 6 bases at V and 3 bases at J, with 24 bases in the middle. CDR3 amino acids: CASRQYPRTVDLYEQYF. DNA of the CDR3: TGTGCCAGCAGACAATACCCCAGGACAGTCGACCTCTACGAGCAGTACTTC.

The rearrangement uses TRBV29-1 and TRBJ2-2, with 10 bases that match TRBD2. CDR1 and CDR2 (germline): SQVTM, ANQGSEA. This CDR3 region has 14 residues. V shed 7 bases, J shed 4 bases, and the junction held 6 bases outside the gene matches. CDR3 region: CSAMSGRGTGELFF. The CDR3 bases are TGCAGCGCGATGAGCGGGAGGGGCACCGGGGAGCTGTTTTTT.

The chain is built from TRBV28 and TRBJ1-3; D not certain. Germline V gives CDR1 MDHEN, CDR2 SYDVKM. V shed 4 bases and J shed 0 bases, with 4 bases lying between them. This CDR3 comprises 13 residues. The CDR3 coding sequence is TGTGCCAGCAGTTCACTCTCTGGAAACACCATATATTTT. This gives the protein CASSSLSGNTIYF.

CDR3 sequence: CASGRQGAYEQYF. CDR3 nucleotides: TGTGCCAGCGGCAGACAGGGGGCCTACGAGCAGTACTTC. The chain couples TRBV27 to TRBJ2-7; 9 nucleotides match TRBD1. V was pared by 8 bases and J by 2 bases, with 4 bases of the junction left unmatched. The germline CDR1 and CDR2 sequences are MNHEY and SMNVEV (reference sequence). This CDR3 comprises 13 residues.

V gene TRBV2 combines with J gene TRBJ2-1; 12 bases agree with TRBD2. The CDR3 runs to 20 residues. V lost 3 bases, J lost 5 bases, and 17 bases stayed unmatched. Looked up from germline, CDR1 is SNHLY and CDR2 is FYNNEI. The CDR3 nucleotides read TGTGCCAGCAGTGATTTGTTCGCTAGCGGGAGGGGCCTATCGAACAATGAGCAGTTCTTC. Amino acids: CASSDLFASGRGLSNNEQFF.

The rearrangement joins TRBV9 to TRBJ2-1; the match to TRBD2 covers 11 bases. This CDR3 is built from 17 residues. V was clipped by 0 bases and J by 4 bases; unmatched bases: 6. Germline loops: CDR1 SGDLS, CDR2 YYNGEE. The CDR3, as DNA: TGTGCCAGCAGCGTAGACCAACTAGCGGGAGTTTACAATGAGCAGTTCTTC. Its protein is CASSVDQLAGVYNEQFF.